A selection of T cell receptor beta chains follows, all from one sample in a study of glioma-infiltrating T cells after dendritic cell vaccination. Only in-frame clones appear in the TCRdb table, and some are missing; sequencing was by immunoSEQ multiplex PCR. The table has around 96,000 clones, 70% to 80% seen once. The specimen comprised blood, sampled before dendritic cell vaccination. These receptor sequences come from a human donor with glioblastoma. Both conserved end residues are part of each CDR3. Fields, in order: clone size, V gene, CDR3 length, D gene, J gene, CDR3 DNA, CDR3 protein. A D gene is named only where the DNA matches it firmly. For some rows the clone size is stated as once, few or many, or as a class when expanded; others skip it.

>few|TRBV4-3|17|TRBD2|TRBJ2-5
TGCGCCAGCAGCCAAGTGGCGGGAGGAAATAGGTACGAGACCCAGTACTTC
CASSQVAGGNRYETQYF
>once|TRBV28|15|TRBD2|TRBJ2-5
TGTGCCAGCGGCCTGACTAGCGGGGTCCAAGAGACCCAGTACTTC
CASGLTSGVQETQYF
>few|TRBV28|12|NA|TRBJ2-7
TGTGCCAGCACTGGCGGAACCTACGAGCAGTACTTC
CASTGGTYEQYF
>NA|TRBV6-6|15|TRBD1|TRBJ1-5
TGTGCCAGCAGTCCCGGGACAGGGGGTATTCAGCCCCAGCATTTT
CASSPGTGGIQPQHF
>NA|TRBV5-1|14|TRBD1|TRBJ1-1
TGCGCCAGCTCCAGGGGGCGCGATGACACTGAAGCTTTCTTT
CASSRGRDDTEAFF
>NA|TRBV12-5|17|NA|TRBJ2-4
TGTGCTAGTGGTTTGGTGGGGGCAGGACGCGAACAAAACATTCAGTACTTC
CASGLVGAGREQNIQYF
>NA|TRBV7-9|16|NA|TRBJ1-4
TGTGCCAGCAGCTTGGGACATGGAGGAACTAATGAAAAACTGTTTTTT
CASSLGHGGTNEKLFF
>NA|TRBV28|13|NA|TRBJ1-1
TGTGCCAGCACAACAGGATATGGGACTGAAGCTTTCTTT
CASTTGYGTEAFF
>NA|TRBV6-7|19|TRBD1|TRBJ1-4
TGTGCCAGCAGGCCGAAGGTTGAGACAGGGGTCAGGTTGGGTGAAAAACTGTTTTTT
CASRPKVETGVRLGEKLFF
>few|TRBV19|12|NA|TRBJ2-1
TGTGCCTCCGGGTCCGGGATCGATGAGCAGTTCTTC
CASGSGIDEQFF
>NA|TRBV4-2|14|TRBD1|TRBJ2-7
TGTGCCAGCAGCCCGGGACAGGGTTTGGGGGAGCAGTACTTC
CASSPGQGLGEQYF
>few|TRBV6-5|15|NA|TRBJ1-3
TGTGCCAGCAGTCCTCAGGGGACCTGGGGAAACACCATATATTTT
CASSPQGTWGNTIYF
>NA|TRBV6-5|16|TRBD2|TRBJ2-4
TGTGCCAGCAGCTACAGCGGGGGGGCCGAGGGAAACATTCAGTACTTC
CASSYSGGAEGNIQYF
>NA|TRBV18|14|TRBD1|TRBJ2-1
TGTGCCAGCTCACCTTTACAGGGGTGGAATGAGCAGTTCTTC
CASSPLQGWNEQFF
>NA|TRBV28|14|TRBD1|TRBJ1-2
TGTGCCAGCAGTTCCAATACCGTAGACAGGGGGTGCACCTTC
CASSSNTVDRGCTF
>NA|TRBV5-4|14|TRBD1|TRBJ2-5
TGTGCCAGCAGCTCCCGGGACAGGGGGCTTGAGCAGTACTTC
CASSSRDRGLEQYF
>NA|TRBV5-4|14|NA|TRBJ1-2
TGTGCCAGCAGCTTGGCGGGACTGATCTATGGCTACACCTTC
CASSLAGLIYGYTF
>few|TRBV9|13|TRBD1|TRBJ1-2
TGTGCCAGCAGCGTGACAGGGGAGGAAGGCTACACCTTC
CASSVTGEEGYTF
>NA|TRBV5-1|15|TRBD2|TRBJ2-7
TGCGCCAGCAGCTTGAATAGCGGGGGGGCCTACGAGCAGTACTTC
CASSLNSGGAYEQYF
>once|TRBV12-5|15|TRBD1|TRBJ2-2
TGTGCTAGTAAGCTGGGACAGCTGAACACCGGGGAGCTGTTTTTT
CASKLGQLNTGELFF
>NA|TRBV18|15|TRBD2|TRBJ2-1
TGTGCCAGCTCATATACGCGGGAGATCTACAATGAGCAGTTCTTC
CASSYTREIYNEQFF
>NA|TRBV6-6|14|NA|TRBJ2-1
TGTGCCAGCAGTCGGACAGACCTCTACAATGAGCAGTTCTTC
CASSRTDLYNEQFF
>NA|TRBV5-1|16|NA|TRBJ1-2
TGCGCCAGCAGCTTTAGTATATCTGGGGGCTCCCTTGGCTACACCTTC
CASSFSISGGSLGYTF
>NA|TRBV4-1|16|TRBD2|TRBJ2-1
TGCGCCAGCAGCCAGGTGGGGACTAGCGGTTACAATGAGCAGTTCTTC
CASSQVGTSGYNEQFF
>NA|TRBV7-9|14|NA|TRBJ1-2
TGTGCCAGCAGCTTCTTCAGGGTCGAGGATGGCTACACCTTC
CASSFFRVEDGYTF
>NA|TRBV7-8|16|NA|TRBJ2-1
TGTGCCAGCAGCCGGGGCCTTAGGGGGTTAGACAATGAGCAGTTCTTC
CASSRGLRGLDNEQFF
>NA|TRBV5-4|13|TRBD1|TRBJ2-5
TGTGCCAGCAGTTTCCAGGGGGAAGAGACCCAGTACTTC
CASSFQGEETQYF
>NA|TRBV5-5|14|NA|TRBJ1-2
TGTGCCAGCAGCCTCCCTGCAGGGCAGCATGGCTACACCTTC
CASSLPAGQHGYTF
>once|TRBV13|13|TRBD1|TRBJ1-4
TGTGCCAGCAGCAAAGACAGGGATGGAAAACTGTTTTTT
CASSKDRDGKLFF
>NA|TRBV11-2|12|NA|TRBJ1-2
TGTGCCAGCAGCTTAGGGGCCTATGGCTACACCTTC
CASSLGAYGYTF
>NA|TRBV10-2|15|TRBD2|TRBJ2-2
TGCGCCAGCAGGGTAGCGGGGGTACACACCGGGGAGCTGTTTTTT
CASRVAGVHTGELFF
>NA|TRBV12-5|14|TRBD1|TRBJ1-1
TGTGCTAGTGGTCGGGACAGGGGGAACACTGAAGCTTTCTTT
CASGRDRGNTEAFF
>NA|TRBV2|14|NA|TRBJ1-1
TGTGCCAGCAGTGAAAACAAGGGGTCAGGTGAAGCTTTCTTT
CASSENKGSGEAFF
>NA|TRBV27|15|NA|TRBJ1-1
TGTGCCAGCAGTTTATGGGGGGGTATGAACACTGAAGCTTTCTTT
CASSLWGGMNTEAFF
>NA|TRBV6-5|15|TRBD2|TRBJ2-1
TGTGCCAGCAGTTACATCCTAGCGGGAGGGTCTGAGCAGTTCTTC
CASSYILAGGSEQFF
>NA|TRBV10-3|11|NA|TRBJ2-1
TGTGCCATTAGGGGGAGTCATGAGCAGTTCTTC
CAIRGSHEQFF
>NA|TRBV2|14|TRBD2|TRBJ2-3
TGTGCCAGCACACTAGCGGGGGTTGCAGATACGCAGTATTTT
CASTLAGVADTQYF